This T cell receptor beta chain originates from a study of Ad26.COV2.S vaccination and SARS-CoV-2 variants. Study at large: In the study, Ad26.COV2.S was injected intramuscularly once, or twice 56 days apart.

A single count supports this clone. The antigen is undetermined. The treatment is: around 19 received Ad26.COV2.S at low or high dose, single or two shots; about 5 received placebo; per-sample allocation not given. Material that was analyzed had been drawn on day 63 after the first vaccine or placebo injection. Study-level findings and limits: Substantial breadth in spike-specific CD8+ and CD4+ T cell responses was reportedly seen after vaccination.

Sequencing was performed with immunoSEQ multiplex PCR; in TCRdb, only in-frame clones are kept and a portion is missing. The sample includes around 420,000 clones, 88% seen only once; the top ten take less than 4%. V lost 5 bases and J 6 bases, leaving 11 bases between the germline ends. The CDR3 spans 13 residues. CDR1 and CDR2 from the germline V gene are SGHAT and FQNNGV. The receptor comes from a person between 18 and 59 years old who received the Ad26.COV2.S COVID-19 vaccine or a placebo. The sample in question was peripheral blood, obtained in a trial of Ad26.COV2.S vaccine versus placebo. The chain employs TRBV11-2 and TRBJ2-1; perhaps TRBD1 as D (5 bases). The CDR3 DNA sequence: TGTGCCAGCAGCCAAGGTAGGGGCAATGAGCAGTTCTTC. Its translation: CASSQGRGNEQFF.